These 9 T cell receptor beta chains share one sample of origin, sequenced in a study of shared clonotypes between healthy human individuals. Naive CD8 isolation took CD45RO-negative cells positively selected for CCR7 and excluded terminally differentiated effector memory CD45RA+ cells. This table comes from immunoSEQ multiplex PCR, and its TCRdb copy is limited to in-frame clones, with some not included. The sample lists 2 million or so clones, approximately 95% occurring once. Sequenced material: naive CD8+ T cells sorted from blood. The receptors originated from a man younger than 35 in good health.

The V call is TRBV27, the J call TRBJ1-5; no clear D. V shed 5 bases and J shed 7 bases, with 12 bases lying between them. The CDR3 length is 13 residues. CDR1 is MNHEY, CDR2 SMNVEV, per germline (reference sequence). In DNA form, the CDR3 reads TGTGCCAGCAGTGCTAAGATGGGGCAGCCCCAGCATTTT. Amino acid sequence: CASSAKMGQPQHF.

This chain links TRBV5-4 with TRBJ2-2; TRBD1 matches 8 bases. J lost 3 bases, V lost 4 bases, and 8 bases had no gene match. Germline V gene data show CDR1 as SGHNT and CDR2 as YYREEE (reference sequence). This CDR3 comprises 16 residues. The CDR3 nucleotides are TGTGCCAGCAGCGCCCCGACAGGGGTGGACACCGGGGAGCTGTTTTTT. Translated, it gives CASSAPTGVDTGELFF.

The V gene is TRBV7-2, the J gene TRBJ1-2; no clear D. V lost 5 bases and J 8 bases, leaving 21 bases between the germline ends. Germline V gene data show CDR1 as SGHTA and CDR2 as FQGNSA. This CDR3 spans 15 amino acids. The CDR3, as DNA: TGTGCCAGCAGCATGCCACCGACAACACTTAACGGCTACACCTTC. The encoded protein is CASSMPPTTLNGYTF.

The J gene is TRBJ2-7, the V gene TRBV5-4, with 9 bases that match TRBD1. Trimming cost V 3 bases and J 2 bases; bases outside gene matches: 6. CDR3 length: 15 amino acids. From germline, CDR1 is SGHNT and CDR2 YYREEE (reference sequence). This CDR3 reads CASSWGTGKTYEQYF. CDR3 coding DNA: TGTGCCAGCAGCTGGGGGACAGGGAAAACCTACGAGCAGTACTTC.

The chain links TRBV27 to TRBJ2-2; 10 bases align to TRBD2. The CDR3 totals 16 residues. The V gene end was trimmed by 2 bases and the J gene end by 3 bases; junction bases not matched to a gene: 3. Germline-derived CDR1 and CDR2 are MNHEY and SMNVEV (reference sequence). This CDR3 reads CASSLVLAGHTGELFF. CDR3 DNA: TGTGCCAGCAGTTTAGTACTAGCGGGACACACCGGGGAGCTGTTTTTT.

The chain has TRBV5-6 and TRBJ2-1; TRBD1 is a possible D gene (6 bases). The length of the CDR3 is 16 residues. The V and J ends lost 1 base and 4 bases respectively, with 15 bases between them. Germline V gene sequence: CDR1 SGHDT, CDR2 YYEEEE. The CDR3 loop is CASSLSWSGAYNEQFF. The CDR3 DNA reads as TGTGCCAGCAGCTTGAGCTGGTCAGGGGCTTACAATGAGCAGTTCTTC.

With respect to this clone: At the DNA level, this CDR3 is encoded by other sequences in the same sample as well. The V gene is TRBV7-9, the J gene TRBJ2-1; 8 nucleotides line up with TRBD1. Germline-derived CDR1 and CDR2 are SEHNR and FQNEAQ (reference sequence). V shed 5 bases and J 1 base; nucleotides not matched to a gene: 4. The CDR3 contains 15 residues. Here the CDR3 reads CASSLTGGSYNEQFF. CDR3 coding DNA: TGTGCCAGCAGCCTAACAGGGGGTTCCTACAATGAGCAGTTCTTC. Combining the CDR3 with reference TRBV7-9 and TRBJ2-1 gives the whole variable domain DTGVSQNPRHKITKRGQNVTFRCDPISEHNRLYWYRQTLGQGPEFLTYFQNEAQLEKSRLLSDRFSAERPKGSFSTLEIQRTEQGDSAMYLCASSLTGGSYNEQFFGPGTRLTVL.

V and J are TRBV9 and TRBJ1-3; TRBD1 aligns across 10 bases. V trimming: 4 bases; J trimming: 8 bases; junction bases outside the gene matches: 3. From germline, CDR1 is SGDLS and CDR2 YYNGEE. The CDR3 runs 13 residues. CDR3 sequence reads: CASSPGTGDTIYF. The CDR3 DNA is TGTGCCAGCAGCCCCGGGACAGGGGACACCATATATTTT.

This rearrangement joins TRBV21-1 to TRBJ1-3. TRBV21-1 corresponds to a pseudogene. This CDR3 is built from 17 residues. CDR3 protein: CASSKVNDRGPGNTIYF. In nucleotides, the CDR3 is TGTGCCAGCAGCAAAGTCAACGACCGGGGACCTGGAAACACCATATATTTT.